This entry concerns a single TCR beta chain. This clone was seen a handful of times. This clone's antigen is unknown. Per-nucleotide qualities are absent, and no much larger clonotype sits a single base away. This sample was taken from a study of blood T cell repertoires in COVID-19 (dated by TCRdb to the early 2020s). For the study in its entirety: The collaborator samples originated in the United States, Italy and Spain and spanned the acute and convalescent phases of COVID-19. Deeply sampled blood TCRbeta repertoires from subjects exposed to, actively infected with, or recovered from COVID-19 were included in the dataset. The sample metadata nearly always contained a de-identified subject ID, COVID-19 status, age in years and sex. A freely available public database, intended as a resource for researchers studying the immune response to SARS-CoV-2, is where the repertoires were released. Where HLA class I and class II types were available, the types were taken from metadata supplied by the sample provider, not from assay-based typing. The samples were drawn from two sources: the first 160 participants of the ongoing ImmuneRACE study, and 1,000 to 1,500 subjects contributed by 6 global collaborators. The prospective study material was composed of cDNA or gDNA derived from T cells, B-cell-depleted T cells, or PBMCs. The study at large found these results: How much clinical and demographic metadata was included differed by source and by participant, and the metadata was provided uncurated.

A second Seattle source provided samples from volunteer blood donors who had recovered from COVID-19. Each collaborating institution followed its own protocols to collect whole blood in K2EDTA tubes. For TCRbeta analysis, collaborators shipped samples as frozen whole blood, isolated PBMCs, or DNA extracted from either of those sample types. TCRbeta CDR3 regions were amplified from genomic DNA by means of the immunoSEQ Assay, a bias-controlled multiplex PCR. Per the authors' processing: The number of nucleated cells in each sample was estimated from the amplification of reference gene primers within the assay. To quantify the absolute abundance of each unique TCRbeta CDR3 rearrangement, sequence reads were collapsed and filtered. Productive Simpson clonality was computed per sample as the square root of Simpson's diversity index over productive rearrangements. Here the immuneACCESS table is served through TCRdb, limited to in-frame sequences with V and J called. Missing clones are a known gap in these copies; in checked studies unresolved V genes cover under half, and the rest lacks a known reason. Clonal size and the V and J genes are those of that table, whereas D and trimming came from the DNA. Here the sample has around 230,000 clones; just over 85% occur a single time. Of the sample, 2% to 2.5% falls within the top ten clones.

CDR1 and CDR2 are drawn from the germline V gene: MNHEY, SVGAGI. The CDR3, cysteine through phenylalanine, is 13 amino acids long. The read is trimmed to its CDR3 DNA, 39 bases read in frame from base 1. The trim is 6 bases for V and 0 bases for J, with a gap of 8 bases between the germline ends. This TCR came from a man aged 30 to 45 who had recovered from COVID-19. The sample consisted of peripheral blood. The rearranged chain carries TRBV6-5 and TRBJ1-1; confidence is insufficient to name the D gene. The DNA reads TGTGCCAGCAGCTACCAAATGAACACTGAAGCTTTCTTT. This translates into CASSYQMNTEAFF.